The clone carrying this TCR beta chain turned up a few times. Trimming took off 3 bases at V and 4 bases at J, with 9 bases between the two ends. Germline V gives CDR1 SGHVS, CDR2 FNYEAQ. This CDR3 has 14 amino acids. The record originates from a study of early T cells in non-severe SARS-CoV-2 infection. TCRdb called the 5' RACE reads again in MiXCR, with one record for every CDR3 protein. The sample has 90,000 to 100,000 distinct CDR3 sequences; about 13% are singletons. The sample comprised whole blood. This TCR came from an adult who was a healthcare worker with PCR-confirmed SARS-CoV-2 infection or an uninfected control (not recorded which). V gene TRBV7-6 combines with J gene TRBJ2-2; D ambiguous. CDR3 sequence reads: CASSFGKTTGELFF. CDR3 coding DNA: TGTGCCAGCAGCTTCGGAAAGACCACCGGGGAGCTGTTTTTT.